The 19 T cell receptor beta chains below come from one sample, sequenced in a study of response to subunit inactivated influenza vaccine. Each CDR3 protein is one row after TCRdb ran MiXCR on the RT-PCR reads. This table holds about 300,000 distinct CDR3 sequences, 20% to 25% found once. Sample: PBMCs from blood, taken approximately 22 months after vaccination. These receptors were taken from a man in his fifties or sixties who received an inactivated influenza vaccine.

As to this clonotype: A much larger clone sits a single nucleotide away, making a read error possible. The V call is TRBV7-2, the J call TRBJ1-1; D is unclear. The CDR3 extends over 13 amino acids. CDR1 and CDR2 from the germline V gene are SGHTA and FQGNSA. CDR3 DNA sequence: TGTGCCAGCAGCCCTTATAGGAACTCTGAAGCTTTCTTT. Translating gives CASSPYRNSEAFF.

This chain links TRBV20-1 with TRBJ2-7; 11 nucleotides align to TRBD2. The trim removed 2 bases at V and 2 bases at J, leaving 2 bases unmatched. CDR1 and CDR2 (germline): DFQATT, SNEGSKA (reference sequence). The CDR3 length is 14 residues. CDR3 amino acids: CSARPTSGTYEQYF. The CDR3 DNA sequence: TGCAGTGCTAGACCGACTAGCGGGACCTACGAGCAGTACTTC.

The J gene is TRBJ2-5, the V gene TRBV28; 12 positions agree with TRBD2. Trimming took 7 bases from V and 5 from J; bases not matched to a gene: 5. Germline CDR1 reads MDHEN; CDR2 reads SYDVKM. This CDR3 has 14 amino acids. The CDR3 nucleotides are TGTGCCAGCACCCGACTAGCGGGAGTTGAGACCCAGTACTTC. This encodes CASTRLAGVETQYF.

The chain joins TRBV4-1 to TRBJ2-1; 9 bases fit TRBD2. After removal of 0 bases from V and 8 bases from J, the junction contained 5 bases not matched to a gene. The CDR3 consists of 15 residues. In germline, CDR1 is MGHRA, CDR2 YSYEKL. CDR3 residues: CASSQDGGRAHEQFF. The DNA of the CDR3 is TGCGCCAGCAGCCAAGACGGCGGGAGGGCCCATGAGCAGTTCTTC.

Only a few counts were recorded for this clonotype. This chain connects TRBV2 to TRBJ1-2; 12 bases are a match to TRBD1. Germline V gene lookup returns CDR1 SNHLY and CDR2 FYNNEI. This CDR3 spans 14 amino acids. V shed 4 bases and J 8 bases; nucleotides not matched to a gene: 5. CDR3 region: CASSAAGTGGGYTF. CDR3 DNA: TGTGCCAGCAGTGCCGCGGGGACAGGGGGCGGCTACACCTTC. Filled out from reference TRBV2 and TRBJ1-2, the complete variable domain reads EPEVTQTPSHQVTQMGQEVILRCVPISNHLYFYWYRQILGQKVEFLVSFYNNEISEKSEIFDDQFSVERPDGSNFTLKIRSTKLEDSAMYFCASSAAGTGGGYTFGSGTRLTVV.

This clonotype was detected a few times. The DNA is left out, because the CDR3 cannot be placed on it with certainty; the CDR3 is given as TCRdb lists it. This chain links TRBV6-2 or TRBV6-3 with TRBJ1-1; no check of the table's D call, TRBD1, against the DNA was made. Germline CDR1 reads MNHEY; CDR2 reads SVGEGT. The CDR3 has 15 residues if both end residues are counted. The CDR3 sequence: CASTPFGQGAEGTFF.

V gene TRBV9 combines with J gene TRBJ1-2, with D perhaps TRBD1 (5 bases). This CDR3 spans 16 amino acids. Trimming took off 0 bases at V and 4 bases at J, with 16 bases between the two ends. Germline loops: CDR1 SGDLS, CDR2 YYNGEE. CDR3 residues: CASSVGRWGSFYGYTF. The CDR3 DNA sequence: TGTGCCAGCAGCGTAGGACGGTGGGGCAGCTTCTATGGCTACACCTTC.

This clonotype has only a few counts. This rearrangement joins TRBV6-2 or TRBV6-3 to TRBJ2-2; a weak D match, TRBD2 (5 bases). CDR1 is MNHEY and CDR2 is SVGEGT in the germline V gene. V shed 6 bases and J shed 7 bases, with 18 bases lying between them. The CDR3 covers 15 residues. CDR3 sequence reads: CASSRTGRAGGELFF. The CDR3, as DNA: TGTGCCAGCAGCCGAACGGGCCGTGCGGGCGGGGAGCTGTTTTTT.

J is TRBJ2-1 and V is TRBV10-3, with D uncertain. Germline CDR1 ENHRY, CDR2 SYGVKD. Trimming stripped 2 bases from V and 3 bases from J, with 5 bases between. The CDR3 is 13 residues long. The CDR3 spells CAISENSYNEQFF. CDR3 bases: TGTGCCATCAGTGAGAATAGCTACAATGAGCAGTTCTTC.

This clonotype was recorded a few times. The V and J genes are TRBV12-3 or TRBV12-4 and TRBJ2-3, with D possibly being TRBD1 (5 bases). V lost 2 bases and J 0 bases, leaving 9 bases between the germline ends. The CDR3 runs to 15 residues. The CDR3 protein is CASSLRQGSTDTQYF. DNA of the CDR3: TGTGCCAGCAGTTTAAGGCAGGGTAGCACAGATACGCAGTATTTT.

The table lists this clonotype with a few counts. This rearrangement joins TRBV5-1 to TRBJ1-1; D remains ambiguous. The V gene lost 4 bases and the J gene lost 0 bases, with 13 bases spanning the gap. This CDR3 spans 15 amino acids. Germline CDR1 SGHRS, CDR2 YFSETQ. As DNA, the CDR3 is TGCGCCAGCAGCCAAAACCCCAGTGTGAACACTGAAGCTTTCTTT. It yields the protein CASSQNPSVNTEAFF.

A few counts support this clonotype. The J gene is TRBJ1-3, the V gene TRBV5-1, with 8 bases fitting TRBD1. The ends lost 0 bases at V and 1 base at J; junction bases unmatched: 9. The germline CDR1 and CDR2 sequences are SGHRS and YFSETQ. CDR3 length equals 18 residues. CDR3 residues: CASSLAAGQGGSGNTIYF. The CDR3 DNA sequence: TGCGCCAGCAGCTTGGCCGCTGGACAGGGAGGTTCTGGAAACACCATATATTTT.

Only a few counts were recorded for this clonotype. The chain carries TRBV6-2 or TRBV6-3 and TRBJ2-5, with D perhaps TRBD1 (6 bases). The V gene lost 4 bases and the J gene lost 4 bases, with 13 bases spanning the gap. CDR3 length equals 14 residues. Germline loops: CDR1 MNHEY, CDR2 SVGEGT. CDR3 sequence: CASSFITGTETQYF. The CDR3 region has the DNA TGTGCCAGCAGTTTCATCACAGGGACAGAGACCCAGTACTTC.

This clonotype was seen more than once but under ten times. The chain employs TRBV27 and TRBJ1-1; no reliable D call. The V gene's germline CDR1 is MNHEY and CDR2 SMNVEV (reference sequence). Trimming cost V 6 bases and J 4 bases, with 18 bases left between them. The CDR3 extends over 15 amino acids. The CDR3 DNA sequence: TGTGCCAGCAGAGCCGCAGGTCAGTCGGGCACTGAAGCTTTCTTT. Its protein is CASRAAGQSGTEAFF.

The DNA of the CDR3 is TGTGCCAGCAGCGAGCGCGGGGTTCCTTTTGAGCTGTTTTTT. It yields the protein CASSERGVPFELFF. This rearrangement joins TRBV7-2 to TRBJ2-2; the D gene is possibly TRBD2 (6 bases). From germline, CDR1 is SGHTA and CDR2 FQGNSA. V was clipped by 5 bases and J by 11 bases, with 18 bases between them. CDR3 length: 14 residues.

The gene calls are TRBV6-5 and TRBJ1-5, with TRBD1 matching over 7 bases. In germline, CDR1 is MNHEY, CDR2 SVGAGI. The CDR3 covers 14 residues. Trimming at V came to 2 bases and at J to 4 bases, leaving 2 bases not matched to a gene. CDR3 residues: CASSYQGGNQPQHF. As DNA, the CDR3 is TGTGCCAGCAGTTACCAGGGGGGTAATCAGCCCCAGCATTTT.

This clonotype showed up many times. The chain carries TRBV12-3 or TRBV12-4 and TRBJ1-3, with D unresolved. Between the trimmed V and J ends, which lost 6 bases and 1 base, there was a span of 10 bases. This CDR3 has 14 amino acids. This chain's CDR3 is CASRRGSSGNTIYF. The CDR3 DNA reads as TGTGCCAGCAGGAGAGGGTCGTCTGGAAACACCATATATTTT.

This chain uses TRBV6-5 with TRBJ1-6, with unresolved D. The germline V gene has CDR1 MNHEY and CDR2 SVGAGI. This CDR3 contains 15 residues. Trimming took off 0 bases at V and 0 bases at J, with 3 bases between the two ends. The CDR3 protein is CASSYSDSYNSPLHF. The DNA for the CDR3 is TGTGCCAGCAGTTACTCCGACTCCTATAATTCACCCCTCCACTTT.

This clonotype occurred a few times. This chain uses TRBV11-2 with TRBJ1-3, with 9 bases fitting TRBD1. V trimming: 3 bases; J trimming: 7 bases; junction bases outside the gene matches: 4. The CDR3 consists of 14 residues. CDR1 and CDR2 from the germline V gene are SGHAT and FQNNGV. CDR3 amino acids: CASSLGQGVNTIYF. CDR3 coding DNA: TGTGCCAGCAGCTTGGGACAGGGCGTGAACACCATATATTTT.